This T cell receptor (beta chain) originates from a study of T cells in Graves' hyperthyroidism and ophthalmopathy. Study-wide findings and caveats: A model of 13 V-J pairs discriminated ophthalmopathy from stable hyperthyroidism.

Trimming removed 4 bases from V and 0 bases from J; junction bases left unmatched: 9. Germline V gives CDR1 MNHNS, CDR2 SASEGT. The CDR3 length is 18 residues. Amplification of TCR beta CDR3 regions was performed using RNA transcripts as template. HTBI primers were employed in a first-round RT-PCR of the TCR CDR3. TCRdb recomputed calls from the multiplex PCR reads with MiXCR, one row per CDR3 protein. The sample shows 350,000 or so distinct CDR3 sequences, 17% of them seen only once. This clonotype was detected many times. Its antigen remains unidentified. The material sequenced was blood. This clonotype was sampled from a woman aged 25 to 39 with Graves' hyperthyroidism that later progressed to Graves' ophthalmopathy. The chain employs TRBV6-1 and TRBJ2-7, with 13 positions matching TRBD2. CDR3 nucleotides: TGTGCCAGCAGTGCACGACGGACTAGCGGGGGCATCTCCTACGAGCAGTACTTC. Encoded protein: CASSARRTSGGISYEQYF.